A selection of T cell receptor beta chains follows, all from one sample in a study of T cell responses to AZD1222 COVID-19 vaccine. The assay was immunoSEQ multiplex PCR, and TCRdb's table has in-frame clones only and misses some. Of 120,000 or so clones listed, roughly 90% are singletons. Material: peripheral blood, obtained on day 0 of AZD1222 vaccination. The receptor set was obtained from an adult in good health. The CDR3 runs from the conserved cysteine through the conserved F or W. D genes are given only for firm matches. Part of the rows lack a size; the others show once, few, many or a class for expanded clones.

TRBV19	NA	NA	TRBJ2-2	16	CASTRQILPSAGELFF	TGTGCCAGTACACGGCAAATCTTGCCTAGCGCCGGGGAGCTGTTTTTT
TRBV6-6	NA	NA	TRBJ1-5	14	CASSFYDSNQPQHF	TGTGCCAGCAGCTTTTACGATAGCAATCAGCCCCAGCATTTT
TRBV12-3/TRBV12-4	NA	NA	TRBJ2-7	12	CASGHSSYEQYF	TGTGCCAGCGGGCACAGTTCCTACGAGCAGTACTTC
TRBV5-4	TRBD1	NA	TRBJ2-7	13	CASWDRESYEQYF	TGTGCCAGCTGGGACAGGGAGTCTTACGAGCAGTACTTC
TRBV11-2	TRBD2	NA	TRBJ2-7	17	CASSQGMGGVSSYEQYF	TGTGCCAGCAGCCAGGGTATGGGGGGGGTGAGCTCCTACGAGCAGTACTTC
TRBV11-2	NA	NA	TRBJ2-7	12	CASRSAEYEQYF	TGTGCCAGCAGATCAGCGGAATACGAGCAGTACTTC
TRBV7-6	TRBD1	NA	TRBJ2-7	16	CASSASAPGQGYEQYF	TGTGCCAGCAGCGCCTCTGCCCCGGGACAGGGGTACGAGCAGTACTTC
TRBV6-6	NA	NA	TRBJ2-7	13	CASSYDTEHEQYF	TGTGCCAGCAGTTACGACACAGAACACGAGCAGTACTTC
TRBV6-5	TRBD1	NA	TRBJ1-2	15	CASSPFQSGGHGYTF	TGTGCCAGCAGCCCGTTCCAATCAGGGGGCCATGGCTACACCTTC
TRBV7-9	TRBD2	NA	TRBJ2-1	15	CASSFGSGAYNEQFF	TGTGCCAGCAGCTTTGGTAGCGGGGCCTACAATGAGCAGTTCTTC
TRBV5-8	TRBD1	NA	TRBJ1-3	14	CASSSGQGEDTIYF	TGTGCCAGCAGCTCCGGACAGGGCGAAGACACCATATATTTT
TRBV4-1	TRBD1	NA	TRBJ1-2	14	CASSRYLTGYGYTF	TGCGCCAGCAGCCGATACTTGACAGGGTATGGCTACACCTTC
TRBV6-1	TRBD1	NA	TRBJ1-4	20	CASSEAKATGSGATNEKLFF	TGTGCCAGCAGTGAAGCTAAAGCGACAGGGTCGGGGGCAACTAATGAAAAACTGTTTTTT
TRBV20-1	NA	NA	TRBJ2-3	13	CSASMGATDTQYF	TGCAGTGCTAGTATGGGGGCTACAGATACGCAGTATTTT
TRBV6-2/TRBV6-3	TRBD2	NA	TRBJ2-5	17	CASSYSRVAGGRETQYF	TGTGCCAGCAGTTACTCCCGGGTAGCGGGAGGGAGAGAGACCCAGTACTTC
TRBV18	TRBD1	NA	TRBJ2-7	16	CASSPPGKTGYGEQYF	TGTGCCAGCTCACCACCGGGAAAGACAGGGTATGGCGAGCAGTACTTC
TRBV2	NA	NA	TRBJ2-2	11	CASRTVGELFF	TGTGCCAGCAGGACGGTGGGGGAGCTGTTTTTT
TRBV9	TRBD1	NA	TRBJ2-7	14	CASSASDRVHEQYF	TGTGCCAGCAGCGCGTCGGACAGGGTCCACGAGCAGTACTTC
TRBV19	NA	NA	TRBJ2-7	13	CASMSRVDYEQYF	TGTGCCAGTATGTCCAGGGTGGACTACGAGCAGTACTTC
TRBV4-2	NA	NA	TRBJ1-2	15	CASSQGQGYGYGYTF	TGTGCCAGCAGCCAAGGGCAGGGCTATGGCTATGGCTACACCTTC
TRBV1	NA	NA	TRBJ2-1	14	CTSSPRLVFNEQFF	TGCACCAGCAGCCCCCGACTAGTATTCAATGAGCAGTTCTTC
TRBV21-1	NA	NA	TRBJ1-6	15	CASSMDRDKDSPLHF	TGTGCCAGCAGCATGGACAGGGATAAGGATTCACCCCTCCACTTT
TRBV27	TRBD2	NA	TRBJ2-3	14	CASSFNGLAGVEYF	TGTGCCAGCAGCTTTAATGGACTAGCGGGAGTAGAGTATTTT
TRBV28	NA	few	TRBJ1-1	11	CASSLRAAAFF	TGTGCCAGCAGTTTAAGGGCAGCAGCTTTCTTT
TRBV2	NA	once	TRBJ2-4	13	CASRTGQMNIQYF	TGTGCCAGCAGGACCGGACAGATGAACATTCAGTACTTC
TRBV25-1	NA	NA	TRBJ2-5	13	CASSTLDGGTQYF	TGTGCCAGCTCCACCCTGGACGGGGGGACCCAGTACTTC
TRBV3-1/TRBV3-2	NA	NA	TRBJ2-7	13	CASSLGSSYEQYF	TGTGCCAGCAGTCTCGGGTCTTCCTACGAGCAGTACTTC
TRBV30	TRBD2	NA	TRBJ2-1	13	CAQASGSNNEQFF	TGTGCCCAAGCTAGCGGGAGTAACAATGAGCAGTTCTTC
TRBV11-3	NA	NA	TRBJ2-3	14	CASSSSKELDTQYF	TGTGCCAGCAGCTCCTCCAAGGAGCTGGATACGCAGTATTTT
TRBV18	NA	NA	TRBJ2-3	13	CASSPPGVDTQYF	TGTGCCAGCTCACCCCCAGGAGTAGATACGCAGTATTTT
TRBV28	NA	NA	TRBJ1-1	14	CASSLTRANTEAFF	TGTGCCAGCAGTTTAACCAGGGCCAACACTGAAGCTTTCTTT
TRBV19	NA	NA	TRBJ1-1	14	CASSIWQPNTEAFF	TGTGCCAGTAGTATCTGGCAGCCGAACACTGAAGCTTTCTTT
TRBV11-3	NA	NA	TRBJ1-2	13	CASTSRVEAGYTF	TGTGCCAGCACCTCAAGAGTGGAAGCGGGCTACACCTTC
TRBV3-1/TRBV3-2	NA	NA	TRBJ1-2	14	CASSQADSRHGYTF	TGTGCCAGCAGCCAAGCGGACAGTCGCCATGGCTACACCTTC
TRBV4-1	NA	NA	TRBJ2-7	12	CASSQDMLLQYF	TGCGCCAGCAGCCAAGACATGCTCTTGCAGTACTTC
TRBV4-3	NA	NA	TRBJ2-7	15	CASSQGQGGSYEQYF	TGCGCCAGCAGCCAAGGCCAGGGGGGCTCCTACGAGCAGTACTTC
TRBV7-2	TRBD2	NA	TRBJ2-1	14	CASSSRGDYNEQFF	TGTGCCAGCAGCTCACGGGGGGACTACAATGAGCAGTTCTTC
TRBV7-3	TRBD1	NA	TRBJ1-2	15	CASSPLGQGNVGYTF	TGTGCCAGCAGCCCACTGGGACAGGGGAATGTTGGCTACACCTTC
TRBV2	TRBD1	NA	TRBJ1-5	18	CASSDGTGKGKGNQPQHF	TGTGCCAGCAGTGACGGGACAGGGAAGGGAAAGGGCAATCAGCCCCAGCATTTT
TRBV7-8	NA	NA	TRBJ1-5	18	CASSLAILSLYSNQPQHF	TGTGCCAGCAGCTTAGCTATTCTATCTCTATATAGCAATCAGCCCCAGCATTTT
TRBV5-1	TRBD1	NA	TRBJ1-6	16	CASSGGTGPYNSPLHF	TGCGCCAGCAGCGGAGGGACAGGCCCTTATAATTCACCCCTCCACTTT
TRBV5-1	NA	NA	TRBJ1-5	15	CASSLAPGGGQPQHF	TGCGCCAGCAGCTTGGCCCCCGGGGGTGGGCAGCCCCAGCATTTT
TRBV30	NA	NA	TRBJ1-1	11	CAWRYSTEAFF	TGTGCCTGGAGGTATAGCACTGAAGCTTTCTTT
TRBV12-3/TRBV12-4	NA	NA	TRBJ1-2	13	CASSLSPGYGYTF	TGTGCCAGCAGTTTATCCCCCGGCTATGGCTACACCTTC
TRBV9	TRBD1	few	TRBJ2-7	13	CASSIGTDYEQYF	TGTGCCAGCAGCATCGGGACAGACTACGAGCAGTACTTC
TRBV29-1	TRBD2	NA	TRBJ2-5	12	CSVGAGEETQYF	TGCAGCGTCGGAGCGGGGGAAGAGACCCAGTACTTC
TRBV3-1/TRBV3-2	TRBD1	NA	TRBJ1-3	16	CASSQAPTGSGNTIYF	TGTGCCAGCAGCCAAGCCCCGACAGGGTCTGGAAACACCATATATTTT
TRBV27	NA	NA	TRBJ1-6	15	CASSLAQSSNSPLHF	TGTGCCAGCAGTTTAGCACAATCGAGTAATTCACCCCTCCACTTT
TRBV5-6	NA	NA	TRBJ2-7	13	CASSPGGLGEQYF	TGTGCCAGCAGCCCCGGGGGATTGGGTGAGCAGTACTTC
TRBV5-1	NA	NA	TRBJ1-4	13	CASSFRAGEKLFF	TGCGCCAGCAGCTTTCGGGCGGGTGAAAAACTGTTTTTT
TRBV5-1	NA	NA	TRBJ2-7	15	CASSLAPTASYEQYF	TGCGCCAGCAGCTTGGCCCCGACGGCCTCGTACGAGCAGTACTTC
TRBV28	NA	NA	TRBJ2-7	16	CASSLSPLGRTYEQYF	TGTGCCAGCAGTTTATCCCCTCTCGGCAGAACCTACGAGCAGTACTTC